This note documents a single TCR beta chain sequence. No antigen is known for it. The junction had 5 bases not matched to a gene; V was cut back by 0 bases and J by 5 bases. Germline CDR1 and CDR2: MNHEY and SVGAGI. There are 16 residues in the CDR3. This entry comes from a study of cytomegalovirus exposure and HLA in healthy donors. Findings and caveats of the study: Researchers reported that a few CMV-associated chains were confirmed in vitro as CMV antigen-specific. The authors enumerated around 150 TCR beta chains as linked to cytomegalovirus.

The assay was immunoSEQ multiplex PCR, and TCRdb's table has in-frame clones only and misses some. The data contain approximately 270,000 clones, about 90% of them singletons. Sequenced sample: PBMCs. The sequence derives from a woman aged 18-29 years in good health and CMV-seronegative. V usage is TRBV6-5 and J usage is TRBJ2-2, with 8 bases that match TRBD1. CDR3 nucleotides: TGTGCCAGCAGTTACTCAGCCGGGACAGGTACCGGGGAGCTGTTTTTT. It is translated as CASSYSAGTGTGELFF.